Below are 7 T cell receptor beta chains sequenced from a single sample in a study of naive and memory T cell subsets. An oligonucleotide containing a UMI was ligated to the 3' end of TCR cDNA. Four PCR rounds used nested alpha and beta constant region primers plus the SP2 primer. Each CDR3 protein gets one entry after TCRdb re-called the 5' RACE reads with MiXCR. The sample lists 45,000 to 55,000 distinct CDR3 sequences, around 5% seen once, with roughly 0.8% in the top ten. Receptors originate from a female donor in good health.

This clonotype showed up many times. The J gene is TRBJ2-2, the V gene TRBV6-4; D may match TRBD1 or TRBD2 (5 bases each). The germline V and J ends were trimmed by 2 bases and 3 bases, with 7 bases remaining between them. The CDR3 is 14 residues long. Per germline, CDR1 MRHNA and CDR2 SNTAGT. CDR3 region: CASSDRGDTGELFF. CDR3 in DNA: TGTGCCAGCAGTGACAGAGGGGACACCGGGGAGCTGTTTTTT.

This clonotype was recorded many times. V gene TRBV27 combines with J gene TRBJ2-1, with a possible D match to TRBD1 (6 bases). The CDR3 has 14 amino acids. The V and J ends lost 10 bases and 5 bases respectively, with 18 bases between them. From germline, CDR1 is MNHEY and CDR2 SMNVEV (reference sequence). The CDR3 reads CATKGVRVDNEQFF. DNA of the CDR3: TGTGCCACCAAGGGGGTCCGCGTTGACAATGAGCAGTTCTTC.

This clonotype was seen repeatedly, ten times or more. The CDR3 here is CASKVIGGGTGEQYF. The CDR3, as DNA: TGTGCCAGCAAGGTGATAGGGGGAGGAACGGGGGAGCAGTACTTC. The J gene is TRBJ2-7, the V gene TRBV6-2 or TRBV6-3; possibly TRBD1 or TRBD2 for D (6 bases each). This CDR3 spans 15 amino acids. The V gene's germline CDR1 is MNHEY and CDR2 SVGEGT. Trimming pared 7 bases from V and 7 bases from J, leaving 23 bases between.

This clonotype showed up many times. The V call is TRBV28, the J call TRBJ1-3; no clear D gene. Germline V CDR1 and CDR2: MDHEN, SYDVKM. CDR3 length equals 13 residues. The V end was cut by 4 bases, the J end by 5 bases, with 9 bases between. The CDR3 DNA reads as TGTGCCAGCAGTTCACCCGGGAGAAACACCATATATTTT. This encodes CASSSPGRNTIYF.

The J gene is TRBJ2-5, the V gene TRBV7-8, with TRBD1 matching over 7 bases. The germline gives CDR1 SGHVS, CDR2 FQNEAQ. The J segment lost 5 bases and the V segment lost 5 bases, leaving 14 bases of the junction unmatched. The CDR3 is made up of 16 amino acids. The chain's CDR3 is CASSLRTGLTGETQYF. The CDR3 DNA follows: TGTGCCAGCAGCCTCCGGACAGGTTTAACTGGGGAGACCCAGTACTTC.

This clonotype was seen repeatedly, ten times or more. The CDR3 DNA follows: TGCAGCGGGACTAGCGGGATTGACATTCAGTACTTC. This encodes CSGTSGIDIQYF. This sequence joins TRBV29-1 and TRBJ2-4, with 12 bases fitting TRBD2. Germline loops: CDR1 SQVTM, CDR2 ANQGSEA. The CDR3 loop spans 12 amino acids. Germline trimming cut 7 bases from V and 8 bases from J; bases unmatched to any gene: 3.

This clonotype was detected many times. This sequence joins TRBV7-2 and TRBJ1-2; D is ambiguous. Germline values: CDR1 SGHTA, CDR2 FQGNSA. The germline V and J ends were trimmed by 3 bases and 6 bases, with 8 bases remaining between them. The CDR3 loop spans 12 amino acids. The CDR3 spells CASSLTGNGYTF. CDR3 DNA sequence: TGTGCCAGCAGCTTGACTGGGAATGGCTACACCTTC.